Reported below is one T cell receptor (beta chain). Its antigen is not identified. This sample was taken from a study of cytomegalovirus exposure and HLA in healthy donors. Study conclusions and caveats: An apparent linkage of common viral pathogens to several of the most significant clusters emerged in a later analysis.

Germline V gene data show CDR1 as LNHNV and CDR2 as YYDKDF (reference sequence). The CDR3 is 15 amino acids. V dropped 4 bases and J dropped 0 bases, with 11 bases sitting between them. The PCR ran on 60 Vbeta and 13 Jbeta primers. Using immunoSEQ multiplex PCR, the repertoire was profiled, and TCRdb retains in-frame clones only, with some absent. In the table there are hundreds of thousands of clones, around 66% of which are singletons. The receptor was isolated from a female donor in good health and CMV-seronegative. The V gene is TRBV15, the J gene TRBJ2-3; tentative D call: TRBD1 (6 bases). Sequenced material: PBMCs. The CDR3: CATSKTGDSTDTQYF. CDR3 coding DNA: TGTGCCACCAGCAAGACAGGAGACAGCACAGATACGCAGTATTTT.